This T cell receptor beta chain stems from a study of blood T cells in healthy people across ages. Whole-study findings and limits: A roughly linear age-dependent decrease characterized TCR beta diversity per million T cells.

CDR1 and CDR2 from the germline V gene are LGHNA and YSLEER. This CDR3 comprises 15 residues. V was clipped by 0 bases and J by 3 bases, with 9 bases between them. PCR was performed a second time for about 6 to 12 cycles using a sample-barcoded 5' primer and a J-beta primer mix. Every cDNA molecule carried a tag from a template-switch adaptor bearing 12 random nucleotides. MiXCR, run by TCRdb on the 5' RACE reads, gives a single entry per CDR3 protein. The table shows about 1,400,000 distinct CDR3 sequences, with almost 60% occurring only once. This clonotype was observed a handful of times. Its specificity is unknown. The authors isolated at least 7 million PBMCs per sample.

The TCR comes from a man between 18 and 35 years old in good health. Sample: blood. The J gene is TRBJ2-1, the V gene TRBV4-3; D unresolved. CDR3 protein: CASSQDFGGYNEQFF. DNA of the CDR3: TGCGCCAGCAGCCAAGATTTTGGCGGCTACAATGAGCAGTTCTTC.